Listed below are T cell receptor beta chains from one sample, sequenced in a study of T cells in Graves' hyperthyroidism and ophthalmopathy. TCRdb reanalysed the multiplex PCR reads using MiXCR and keeps one entry per CDR3 protein. The data show 500,000 to 750,000 distinct CDR3 sequences, with under 60% seen just once and roughly 8.2% held by the top ten. Sequenced input: peripheral blood or thyroid tissue (not recorded which). Receptors originate from a woman younger than 35 with Graves' hyperthyroidism. CDR3s include the opening cysteine and the closing phenylalanine or tryptophan. The D gene is left open where the match is weak. Part of the rows lack a size; the others show once, few, many or a class for expanded clones.

v_gene: TRBV12-3/TRBV12-4
abundance: -
d_gene: -
j_gene: TRBJ2-5
CDR3nt: TGTGCCAGCACCAACTGGGGGCCAGCGGAGACCCAGTACTTC
CDR3aa: CASTNWGPAETQYF

v_gene: TRBV4-2
abundance: once
d_gene: -
j_gene: TRBJ2-7
CDR3nt: TGTGCCAGCAGCCCCGGTTATTTTGAGCCCGGGGAGCTGTACTTC
CDR3aa: CASSPGYFEPGELYF

v_gene: TRBV15
abundance: -
d_gene: TRBD1
j_gene: TRBJ2-6
CDR3nt: TGTGCCACCAGCACCAGACAGGGCTCTGGGGCCAACGTCCTGACTTTC
CDR3aa: CATSTRQGSGANVLTF

v_gene: TRBV6-5
abundance: -
d_gene: TRBD2
j_gene: TRBJ2-5
CDR3nt: TGTGCCAGCAGTTACTGGACTAGCCCGTCTGAGACCCAGTACTTC
CDR3aa: CASSYWTSPSETQYF

v_gene: TRBV7-9
abundance: many
d_gene: -
j_gene: TRBJ1-5
CDR3nt: TGTGCCAGCAGCCCCGGTTACGGGAACCAGCCCCAGCATTTT
CDR3aa: CASSPGYGNQPQHF

v_gene: TRBV11-3
abundance: -
d_gene: -
j_gene: TRBJ2-5
CDR3nt: TGTGCCAGCAGCCCATACCGGGACGTTAAAGGGCCCCAGTACTTC
CDR3aa: CASSPYRDVKGPQYF

v_gene: TRBV12-3/TRBV12-4
abundance: many
d_gene: -
j_gene: TRBJ1-2
CDR3nt: TGTGCCAGCAGCCCTACAGTGGGTAATGGCTACACCTTC
CDR3aa: CASSPTVGNGYTF

v_gene: TRBV7-3
abundance: -
d_gene: -
j_gene: TRBJ1-1
CDR3nt: TGTGCCAGCAGCTTAAACCCTGGGGTGAGCCCTGAAGCTTTCTTT
CDR3aa: CASSLNPGVSPEAFF

v_gene: TRBV9
abundance: many
d_gene: TRBD1
j_gene: TRBJ1-1
CDR3nt: TGTGCCAGCAGCGTAAACTCCCCTCAGGGGGCCGACACTGAAGCTTTCTTT
CDR3aa: CASSVNSPQGADTEAFF

v_gene: TRBV29-1
abundance: -
d_gene: TRBD2
j_gene: TRBJ2-7
CDR3nt: TGCAGCGTTGAAGATCGCGGTAGCGGGACGGCCTCCTACGAGCAGTACTTC
CDR3aa: CSVEDRGSGTASYEQYF

v_gene: TRBV12-3/TRBV12-4
abundance: once
d_gene: TRBD1
j_gene: TRBJ2-6
CDR3nt: TGTGCCAGCAGTTTAATACAGGGGGCCTACTCTGGGGCCAACGTCCTGACTTTC
CDR3aa: CASSLIQGAYSGANVLTF